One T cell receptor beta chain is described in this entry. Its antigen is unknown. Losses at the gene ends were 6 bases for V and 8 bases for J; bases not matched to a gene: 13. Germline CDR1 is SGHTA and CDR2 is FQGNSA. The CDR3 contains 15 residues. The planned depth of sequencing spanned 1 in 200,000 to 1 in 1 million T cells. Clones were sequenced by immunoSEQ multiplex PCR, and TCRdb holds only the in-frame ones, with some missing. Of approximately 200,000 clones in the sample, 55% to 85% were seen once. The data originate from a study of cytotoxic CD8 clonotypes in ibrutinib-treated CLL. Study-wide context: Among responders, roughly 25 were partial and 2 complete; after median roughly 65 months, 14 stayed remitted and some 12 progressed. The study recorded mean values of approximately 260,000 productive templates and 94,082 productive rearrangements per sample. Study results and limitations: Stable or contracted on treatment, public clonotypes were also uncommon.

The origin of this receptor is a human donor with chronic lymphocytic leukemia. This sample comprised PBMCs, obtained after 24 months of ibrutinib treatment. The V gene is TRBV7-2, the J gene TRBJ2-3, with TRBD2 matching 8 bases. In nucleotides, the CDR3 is TGTGCCAGCAGTCCGGGACTAGTTTTCCGAGGTACGCAGTATTTT. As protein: CASSPGLVFRGTQYF. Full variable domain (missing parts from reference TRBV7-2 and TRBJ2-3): GAGVSQSPSNKVTEKGKDVELRCDPISGHTALYWYRQSLGQGLEFLIYFQGNSAPDKSGLPSDRFSAERTGGSVSTLTIQRTQQEDSAVYLCASSPGLVFRGTQYFGPGTRLTVL.